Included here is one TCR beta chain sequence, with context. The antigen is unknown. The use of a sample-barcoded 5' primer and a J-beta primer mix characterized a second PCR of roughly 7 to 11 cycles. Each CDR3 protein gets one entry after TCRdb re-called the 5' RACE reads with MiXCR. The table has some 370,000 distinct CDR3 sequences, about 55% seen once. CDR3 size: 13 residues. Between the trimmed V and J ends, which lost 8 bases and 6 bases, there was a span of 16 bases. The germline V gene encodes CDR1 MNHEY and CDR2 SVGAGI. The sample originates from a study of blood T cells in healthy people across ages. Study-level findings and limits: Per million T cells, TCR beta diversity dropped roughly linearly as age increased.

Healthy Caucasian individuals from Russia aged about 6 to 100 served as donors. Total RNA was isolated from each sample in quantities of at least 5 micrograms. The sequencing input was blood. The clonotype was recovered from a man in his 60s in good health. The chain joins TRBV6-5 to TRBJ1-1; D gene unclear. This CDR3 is CASRESKAAEAFF. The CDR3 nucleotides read TGTGCCAGCCGCGAATCAAAGGCCGCTGAAGCTTTCTTT.